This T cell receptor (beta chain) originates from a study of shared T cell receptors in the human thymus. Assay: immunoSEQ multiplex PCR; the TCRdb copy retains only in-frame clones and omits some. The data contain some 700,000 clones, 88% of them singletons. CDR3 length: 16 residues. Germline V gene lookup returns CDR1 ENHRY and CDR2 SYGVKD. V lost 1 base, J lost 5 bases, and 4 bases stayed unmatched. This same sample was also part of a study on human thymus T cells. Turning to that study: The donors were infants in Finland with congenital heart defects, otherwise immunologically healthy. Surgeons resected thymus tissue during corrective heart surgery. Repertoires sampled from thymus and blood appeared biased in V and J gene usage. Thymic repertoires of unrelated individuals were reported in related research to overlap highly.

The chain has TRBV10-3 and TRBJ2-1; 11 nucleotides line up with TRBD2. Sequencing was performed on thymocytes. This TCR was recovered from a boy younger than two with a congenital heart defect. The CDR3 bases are TGTGCCATCAGTGAGTTGGGACTAGCGGCTGACAATGAGCAGTTCTTC. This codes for CAISELGLAADNEQFF.